This T cell receptor (beta chain) was documented in a study of T cell responses to AZD1222 COVID-19 vaccine. Overall study findings and caveats: Just a handful of AZD1222 recipients tested seropositive at baseline. After two AZD1222 doses, spike-specific TCR breadth and depth rose versus day 0.

The germline V gene encodes CDR1 SNHLY and CDR2 FYNNEI. Unmatched junction bases numbered 5, after V lost 6 bases and J lost 4 bases. The CDR3 spans 15 residues. Regarding this clone: Its specificity is unknown.

Sequenced by immunoSEQ multiplex PCR; TCRdb stores in-frame clones only, minus some. Among fewer than 300,000 clones listed, more than 80% were seen once. The input for sequencing was peripheral blood, taken on day 0 of AZD1222 vaccination. The chain joins TRBV2 to TRBJ2-2, with TRBD1 matching 10 bases. The source of this sequence is an adult in good health. The CDR3 loop reads CASRDRGFGTGELFF. DNA of the CDR3: TGTGCCAGCAGGGACAGGGGGTTTGGCACCGGGGAGCTGTTTTTT.